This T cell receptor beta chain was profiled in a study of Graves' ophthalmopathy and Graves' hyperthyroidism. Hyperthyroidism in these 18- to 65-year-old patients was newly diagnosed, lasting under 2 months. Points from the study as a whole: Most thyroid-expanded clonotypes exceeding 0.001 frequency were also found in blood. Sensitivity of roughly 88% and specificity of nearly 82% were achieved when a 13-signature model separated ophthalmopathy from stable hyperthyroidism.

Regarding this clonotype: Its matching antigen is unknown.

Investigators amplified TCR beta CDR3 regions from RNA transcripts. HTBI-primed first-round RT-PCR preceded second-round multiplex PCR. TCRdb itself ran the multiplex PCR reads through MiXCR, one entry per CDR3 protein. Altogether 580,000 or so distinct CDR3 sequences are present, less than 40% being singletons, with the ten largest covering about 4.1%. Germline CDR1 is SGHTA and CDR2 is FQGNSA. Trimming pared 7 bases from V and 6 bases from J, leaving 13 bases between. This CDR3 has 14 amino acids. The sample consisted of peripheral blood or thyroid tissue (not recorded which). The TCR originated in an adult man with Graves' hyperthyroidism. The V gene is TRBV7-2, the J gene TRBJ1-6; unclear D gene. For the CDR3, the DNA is TGTGCCAGCATAGTCGGGTGGGGTAATTCACCCCTCCACTTT. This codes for CASIVGWGNSPLHF.